The T cell receptor beta chain under discussion was sequenced for a study of breast tumors, draining lymph nodes, adjacent tissues. TCRdb ran MiXCR on the multiplex PCR reads and lists one entry per CDR3 protein. The table lists fewer than 200,000 distinct CDR3 sequences, about 30% of them singletons. This clonotype was recorded at least ten times. Axillary draining lymph nodes of breast cancer patients supplied the node samples. The sample consisted of axillary lymph node tissue. This clonotype was sampled from a female donor with breast cancer. Some clones in this sample may be carry-over from other donors' samples.

Here the CDR3 reads CASRNGGAASDTQYF. The CDR3 DNA reads as TGTGCCAGCAGAAACGGGGGGGCCGCGTCAGATACGCAGTATTTT. V usage is TRBV11-2 and J usage is TRBJ2-3, with 8 bases fitting TRBD2. Germline CDR1 reads SGHAT; CDR2 reads FQNNGV. V shed 6 bases and J 4 bases; nucleotides not matched to a gene: 9. The length of the CDR3 is 15 residues.